These 10 T cell receptor beta chains were sequenced from one sample in a study of cytomegalovirus exposure and HLA in healthy donors. The PCR contained 60 Vbeta and 13 Jbeta primers. Libraries were prepared by immunoSEQ multiplex PCR; TCRdb keeps only in-frame clonotypes and omits some of them. The sample includes fewer than 120,000 clones, approximately 83% of them seen just once. The sequencing input was PBMCs. The receptors shown here come from a man aged 40-49 years in good health and CMV-seronegative.

The chain carries TRBV5-1 and TRBJ1-2; D gene unclear. The CDR3 has 13 residues. V lost 4 bases and J lost 6, with 13 bases in between. Germline lookup yields CDR1 SGHRS and CDR2 YFSETQ. The CDR3, as DNA: TGCGCCAGCAGCACTGGACGGGGAGATGGCTACACCTTC. This encodes CASSTGRGDGYTF.

This chain connects TRBV6-5 to TRBJ2-2; weak D call: TRBD1 (6 bases). V lost 2 bases and J lost 3, with 10 bases in between. The CDR3 is made up of 15 amino acids. CDR1 and CDR2 from the germline V gene are MNHEY and SVGAGI. This CDR3 is CASSYGQRYTGELFF. The CDR3 coding sequence is TGTGCCAGCAGTTACGGACAGAGATACACCGGGGAGCTGTTTTTT.

The rearrangement uses TRBV29-1 and TRBJ1-1; unclear D gene. The germline V gene has CDR1 SQVTM and CDR2 ANQGSEA. V was cut by 5 bases and J by 0 bases, with 13 bases left in between. The CDR3 is 14 residues long. CDR3 in amino acids: CSVMSGRLNTEAFF. For the CDR3, the DNA is TGCAGCGTTATGAGCGGCAGGTTGAACACTGAAGCTTTCTTT. Supplemented by reference TRBV29-1 and TRBJ1-1, the full variable domain reads SAVISQKPSRDICQRGTSLTIQCQVDSQVTMMFWYRQQPGQSLTLIATANQGSEATYESGFVIDKFPISRPNLTFSTLTVSNMSPEDSSIYLCSVMSGRLNTEAFFGQGTRLTVV.

The chain links TRBV4-1 to TRBJ1-4, with 7 bases that match TRBD1. This CDR3 region has 17 residues. The V and J ends lost 1 base and 7 bases, in that order; junction bases with no gene match: 12. Germline V gene sequence: CDR1 MGHRA, CDR2 YSYEKL. The CDR3 sequence: CASSQGGFGQVIEKLFF. The DNA of the CDR3 is TGCGCCAGCAGCCAAGGGGGATTTGGACAGGTGATTGAAAAACTGTTTTTT.

This chain joins TRBV19 and TRBJ1-4; D ambiguous. V was clipped by 3 bases and J by 8 bases, with 10 bases between them. The CDR3 is 13 amino acids. Looked up from germline, CDR1 is LNHDA and CDR2 is SQIVND (reference sequence). The CDR3 sequence is CASSIVLQEKLFF. The CDR3 coding sequence is TGTGCCAGTAGTATTGTGTTGCAGGAAAAACTGTTTTTT.

The chain couples TRBV5-8 to TRBJ1-2; 8 bases agree with TRBD1. V trimming: 3 bases; J trimming: 3 bases; junction bases outside the gene matches: 7. The CDR3 covers 15 residues. Germline V gene sequence: CDR1 SGHTS, CDR2 YDEGEE. CDR3 nucleotide sequence: TGTGCCAGCAGCTCGGGACAGGCCTGGGACTATGGCTACACCTTC. It translates to CASSSGQAWDYGYTF.

The chain recombines TRBV5-6 with TRBJ1-1, with 8 bases aligning to TRBD1. CDR1 SGHDT and CDR2 YYEEEE come from the germline V gene. Unmatched junction bases numbered 6, after V lost 1 base and J lost 1 base. This CDR3 is 16 amino acids long. CDR3 region: CASSLRTGSRNTEAFF. CDR3 in DNA: TGTGCCAGCAGCTTGAGGACAGGGAGTAGGAACACTGAAGCTTTCTTT.

This clone was seen only a few times. The chain recombines TRBV9 with TRBJ1-6; TRBD1 matches 7 bases. This CDR3 contains 14 residues. J was trimmed by 9 bases and V by 4 bases; bases with no gene match: 7. The germline gives CDR1 SGDLS, CDR2 YYNGEE. The CDR3 region has the DNA TGTGCCAGCAGCCCAGGGGGGAACGGTTCACCCCTCCACTTT. This gives the protein CASSPGGNGSPLHF.

The chain's CDR3 is CASSPGQGHSYEQYF. CDR3 DNA: TGTGCCAGCAGTCCGGGACAGGGGCACTCCTACGAGCAGTACTTC. The chain combines TRBV28 with TRBJ2-7; 10 positions agree with TRBD1. The CDR3 is 15 residues long. Losses at the gene ends were 5 bases for V and 0 bases for J; bases not matched to a gene: 4. Germline CDR1 reads MDHEN; CDR2 reads SYDVKM.

J is TRBJ2-7 and V is TRBV29-1, with 7 nucleotides matching TRBD1. V trimming: 6 bases; J trimming: 2 bases; junction bases outside the gene matches: 4. Germline V gives CDR1 SQVTM, CDR2 ANQGSEA. CDR3 length: 12 amino acids. The CDR3 DNA follows: TGCAGCGTCCTGACAGGGACCTACGAGCAGTACTTC. It yields the protein CSVLTGTYEQYF.